These 22 T cell receptor beta chains were all obtained from the same sample, sequenced in a study of blood T cell repertoires in COVID-19. Measured with immunoSEQ multiplex PCR; TCRdb has only the in-frame clones, and not every one. The sample yields about 240,000 clones, roughly nine tenths seen once. The sample comprised peripheral blood. The source is a woman between 50 and 59 years old with COVID-19, enrolled during active disease.

Written as DNA, the CDR3 is TGTGCCAGCAGCCCCCGGACTAGCGGGGGGTACAATGAGCAGTTCTTC. Amino acids: CASSPRTSGGYNEQFF. The chain is built from TRBV14 and TRBJ2-1, with 14 bases that match TRBD2. The CDR3 extends over 16 amino acids. The junction had 3 bases not matched to a gene; V was cut back by 4 bases and J by 4 bases. Germline V lookup: CDR1 SGHDN, CDR2 FVKESK.

The rearrangement links TRBV10-2 to TRBJ2-5; 7 nucleotides agree with TRBD2. Germline CDR1 and CDR2: WSHSY and SAAADI. This CDR3 is built from 15 residues. The ends lost 3 bases at V and 2 bases at J; junction bases unmatched: 6. The chain's CDR3 is CASSDPGLPQETQYF. CDR3 sequence (DNA): TGCGCCAGCAGTGACCCGGGACTACCACAAGAGACCCAGTACTTC.

The V gene is TRBV7-8, the J gene TRBJ2-3; 9 bases are a match to TRBD2. The CDR3 spans 15 residues. Germline V CDR1 and CDR2: SGHVS, FQNEAQ. The V gene end was trimmed by 4 bases and the J gene end by 5 bases; junction bases not matched to a gene: 7. The CDR3 reads CASSSERGEGDTQYF. CDR3 in DNA: TGTGCCAGCAGCTCGGAGCGGGGGGAGGGAGATACGCAGTATTTT.

The table lists this clone with a few counts. The genes are TRBV5-6 and TRBJ1-1; TRBD1 agrees at 7 bases. J was trimmed by 4 bases and V by 0 bases; bases with no gene match: 3. Looked up from germline, CDR1 is SGHDT and CDR2 is YYEEEE. The CDR3 is 14 residues long. CDR3 amino acids: CASSLATGVTEAFF. CDR3 in DNA: TGTGCCAGCAGCTTGGCCACAGGGGTCACTGAAGCTTTCTTT.

V gene TRBV3-1 (or the pseudogene TRBV3-2) combines with J gene TRBJ2-5; 11 positions match TRBD1. The CDR3 runs to 16 residues. Germline CDR1 reads LGHDT; CDR2 reads YNNKEL (reference sequence). The V and J ends lost 4 bases and 5 bases, in that order; junction bases with no gene match: 9. CDR3 residues: CASSPPPGQGDETQYF. The DNA for the CDR3 is TGTGCCAGCAGCCCCCCGCCGGGACAGGGGGATGAGACCCAGTACTTC.

The V gene is TRBV5-1, the J gene TRBJ1-2; weak D call: TRBD1 (6 bases). Germline V gene data show CDR1 as SGHRS and CDR2 as YFSETQ. CDR3 length equals 17 residues. Trimming took 5 bases from V and 0 from J, leaving 20 bases between them. CDR3 protein: CASSYRAASDANYGYTF. The DNA for the CDR3 is TGCGCCAGCAGTTACAGGGCGGCCTCTGATGCTAACTATGGCTACACCTTC.

The chain couples TRBV2 to TRBJ1-4; D is perhaps TRBD1 (5 bases). Germline lookup yields CDR1 SNHLY and CDR2 FYNNEI. Trimming pared 7 bases from V and 8 bases from J, leaving 11 bases between. The CDR3 is 12 amino acids. CDR3 nucleotides: TGTGCCAGCACCGGGGGGGTGGAAAAACTGTTTTTT. The encoded protein is CASTGGVEKLFF.

This sequence joins TRBV19 and TRBJ2-2; the match to TRBD1 covers 7 bases. Germline V gives CDR1 LNHDA, CDR2 SQIVND (reference sequence). V lost 5 bases and J lost 7; bases outside the gene matches: 4. This CDR3 comprises 13 residues. The CDR3 coding sequence is TGTGCCAGTAGTCAGGGGGTTGACGGGGAGCTGTTTTTT. It encodes CASSQGVDGELFF.

This clone appeared a single time. This chain uses TRBV29-1 with TRBJ2-3, with a weak D call TRBD2 (6 bases). The germline gives CDR1 SQVTM, CDR2 ANQGSEA. The CDR3 totals 13 residues. V dropped 1 base and J dropped 6 bases, with 11 bases sitting between them. CDR3 in DNA: TGCAGCGTTGAAGGGGGGAGGATCGATACGCAGTATTTT. This encodes CSVEGGRIDTQYF.

The gene calls are TRBV5-1 and TRBJ1-4; tentatively, D is TRBD1 (5 bases). This CDR3 has 16 residues. V was pared by 5 bases and J by 0 bases, with 14 bases between. The V gene's germline CDR1 is SGHRS and CDR2 YFSETQ. CDR3 region: CASRKTSGSTNEKLFF. CDR3 sequence (DNA): TGCGCCAGCAGGAAAACTTCAGGGTCAACTAATGAAAAACTGTTTTTT.

The CDR3 bases are TGTGCCAGAAGCGCCGGGACAGGGGGCCTGGATGGCTACACCTTC. It yields the protein CARSAGTGGLDGYTF. The chain couples TRBV5-3 to TRBJ1-2, with 12 bases matching TRBD1. TRBV5-3 is an open reading frame whose function is uncertain. The CDR3 is made up of 15 amino acids. After removal of 4 bases from V and 6 bases from J, the junction contained 7 bases not matched to a gene.

The J gene is TRBJ2-1, the V gene TRBV7-2; 15 nucleotides line up with TRBD2. This CDR3 is built from 17 residues. The V gene's germline CDR1 is SGHTA and CDR2 FQGNSA. Germline trimming cut 4 bases from V and 5 bases from J; bases unmatched to any gene: 6. The CDR3 protein is CASSSGLAGGFNNEQFF. The CDR3 bases are TGTGCCAGCAGCTCAGGACTAGCGGGGGGGTTCAACAATGAGCAGTTCTTC.

J is TRBJ2-7 and V is TRBV10-3, with D possibly TRBD2 on 6 matching bases. Germline V gives CDR1 ENHRY, CDR2 SYGVKD. The V gene lost 0 bases and the J gene lost 4 bases, with 13 bases spanning the gap. The CDR3 extends over 15 amino acids. DNA of the CDR3: TGTGCCATCAGTGAGTCGGGTCTAGCGTATTACGAGCAGTACTTC. Amino acid sequence: CAISESGLAYYEQYF.

Worth noting for this clone: At one end, the junction sequence differs from germline, possibly due to a read error. The chain couples TRBV7-2 to TRBJ1-1; D not resolved. Germline V gene data show CDR1 as SGHTA and CDR2 as FQGNSA. The CDR3 runs to 14 residues. As DNA, the CDR3 is TGTGCCAGCAGCTTACAACCGGAGCCGAAGCTAAGCGTCTTT. Translation gives CASSLQPEPKLSVF.

The rearrangement links TRBV28 to TRBJ2-7, with TRBD2 matching over 8 bases. This CDR3 contains 15 residues. Per the germline V gene, CDR1 is MDHEN and CDR2 is SYDVKM. V shed 5 bases, J shed 3 bases, and the junction held 9 bases outside the gene matches. The CDR3 spells CASSLAGGSIYEQYF. The CDR3 DNA follows: TGTGCCAGCAGTCTGGCGGGGGGATCAATCTACGAGCAGTACTTC.

This CDR3 is CASMRQGAGGIDYGYTF. CDR3 coding DNA: TGTGCCAGTATGCGACAGGGGGCAGGCGGAATAGACTATGGCTACACCTTC. V gene TRBV19 combines with J gene TRBJ1-2; 10 bases are shared with TRBD1. J lost 3 bases, V lost 7 bases, and 14 bases had no gene match. Germline CDR1 is LNHDA and CDR2 is SQIVND (reference sequence). The CDR3 sequence is 17 residues long.

The V call is TRBV7-8, the J call TRBJ2-7; maybe TRBD2 (6 bases). The length of the CDR3 is 14 residues. Per germline, CDR1 SGHVS and CDR2 FQNEAQ. V lost 0 bases, J lost 0 bases, and 6 bases lay in between. The CDR3 here is CASSLATSSYEQYV. The CDR3 nucleotides read TGTGCCAGCAGCTTAGCGACTAGCTCCTACGAGCAGTACGTC.

This CDR3 reads CASSLQGGANYGYTF. The CDR3 DNA follows: TGTGCCAGCAGCCTGCAGGGGGGAGCTAACTATGGCTACACCTTC. The chain has TRBV3-1 (or the pseudogene TRBV3-2) and TRBJ1-2, with 7 bases lining up with TRBD1. The CDR3 has 15 residues. Trimming took 4 bases from V and 0 from J; bases not matched to a gene: 5. Germline V gene lookup returns CDR1 LGHDT and CDR2 YNNKEL (reference sequence).

This chain links TRBV27 with TRBJ1-5; tentatively, D is TRBD1 (5 bases). The CDR3 extends over 14 amino acids. In germline, CDR1 is MNHEY, CDR2 SMNVEV (reference sequence). The V gene lost 2 bases and the J gene lost 5 bases, with 10 bases spanning the gap. The CDR3, as DNA: TGTGCCAGCAGTTTAGTTCCAGGGTATCAGCCCCAGCATTTT. As protein: CASSLVPGYQPQHF.

The J gene is TRBJ1-2, the V gene TRBV12-3 or TRBV12-4; D perhaps matches TRBD1 (5 bases). Trimming cost V 6 bases and J 11 bases, with 19 bases left between them. The CDR3 is made up of 13 amino acids. CDR3 residues: CASRTPGLPSYTF. The CDR3 DNA follows: TGTGCCAGCAGAACACCGGGACTGCCGTCGTACACCTTC.

The rearrangement uses TRBV6-6 and TRBJ1-5; perhaps TRBD1 as D (6 bases). Trimming shortened V by 6 bases and J by 3 bases, and 12 bases separated the two germline ends. CDR1 is MNHNY and CDR2 is SVGAGI in the germline V gene (reference sequence). This CDR3 contains 14 residues. CDR3 protein: CASRVGQNNQPQHF. Here the CDR3 DNA reads TGTGCCAGCAGGGTAGGACAGAACAATCAGCCCCAGCATTTT.

This chain joins TRBV12-3 or TRBV12-4 and TRBJ1-5, with D uncertain. The CDR3 length is 13 residues. V shed 6 bases and J shed 7 bases, with 13 bases lying between them. Here the CDR3 DNA reads TGTGCCAGCAGCCCCGATAGCCAGCAGCCCCAGCATTTT. Translated, it gives CASSPDSQQPQHF.